The source of this T cell receptor beta chain is a study of CD8+ T cells in alopecia areata. Per the germline V gene, CDR1 is SGHRS and CDR2 is YFSETQ. J lost 11 bases, V lost 0 bases, and 10 bases had no gene match. This CDR3 comprises 14 residues. This sample's treatment: oral pan-JAK inhibitor, 5-10 mg twice daily. Sequencing used cDNA as its template, made by extracting RNA and reverse transcribing it. The assay was immunoSEQ multiplex PCR, and TCRdb's table has in-frame clones only and misses some. The data hold roughly 180,000 clones, with 60% to 70% observed a single time. This TCR was recovered from a human donor with alopecia areata. Sequenced here: CD4+ T cells sorted from blood, sampled at week 4, from a patient treated with tofacitinib. The chain recombines TRBV5-1 with TRBJ1-1; the match to TRBD1 covers 7 bases. CDR3 in amino acids: CASSLETSGQSAFF. CDR3 in DNA: TGCGCCAGCAGCTTGGAGACTTCGGGACAGAGCGCTTTCTTT.